The next 24 T cell receptor beta chains were all read from a single sample in a study of blood T cell repertoires in COVID-19. The table came from immunoSEQ multiplex PCR; TCRdb's copy has only in-frame clones and leaves some out. This sample yields 100,000 to 150,000 clones, of which about 92% are seen a single time; around 3.7% belongs to the top ten. The sequenced sample consisted of peripheral blood. These receptors all stem from a man aged 45-65 years with active COVID-19.

On this clone itself: A junction end diverges from the germline sequence, so it may reflect a read error. The CDR3 nucleotides are TGCCAGCAGCTTAGGGGGCAACCCTACAATGAGCAGTTCTTC. This gives the protein CQQLRGQPYNEQFF. The chain has TRBV11-3 and TRBJ2-1; TRBD1 aligns across 7 bases. The CDR3 runs to 14 residues. From germline, CDR1 is SGHNT and CDR2 YENEEA.

This sequence joins TRBV19 and TRBJ1-3, with D maybe TRBD1 (6 bases). The germline CDR1 and CDR2 sequences are LNHDA and SQIVND (reference sequence). There are 17 residues in the CDR3. V was cut by 5 bases and J by 0 bases, with 17 bases left in between. The chain's CDR3 is CASSPGQTGPSGNTIYF. In nucleotides, the CDR3 is TGTGCCAGTAGTCCCGGTCAGACAGGACCCTCTGGAAACACCATATATTTT. The full variable domain, rest sourced from reference TRBV19 and TRBJ1-3, is DGGITQSPKYLFRKEGQNVTLSCEQNLNHDAMYWYRQDPGQGLRLIYYSQIVNDFQKGDIAEGYSVSREKKESFPLTVTSAQKNPTAFYLCASSPGQTGPSGNTIYFGEGSWLTVV.

This clone has only one observation. The chain joins TRBV11-2 to TRBJ1-1; D is ambiguous. Germline CDR1 is SGHAT and CDR2 is FQNNGV. This CDR3 is built from 13 residues. V was cut by 5 bases and J by 8 bases, with 15 bases left in between. The CDR3 region is CASSLGSAAEAFF. DNA of the CDR3: TGTGCCAGCAGCCTAGGTTCGGCAGCGGAAGCTTTCTTT.

V gene TRBV18 combines with J gene TRBJ2-3; 11 bases fit TRBD2. The junction had 8 bases not matched to a gene; V was cut back by 2 bases and J by 7 bases. The CDR3 consists of 16 residues. Germline V lookup: CDR1 KGHSH, CDR2 LQKENI. The CDR3 region is CASSPTSGRGSHTQYF. Written as DNA, the CDR3 is TGTGCCAGCTCACCAACTAGCGGGAGAGGATCCCATACGCAGTATTTT.

The chain couples TRBV19 to TRBJ1-2; 8 bases line up with TRBD1. V gave up 3 bases and J gave up 2 bases; unmatched junction bases: 11. The germline V gene encodes CDR1 LNHDA and CDR2 SQIVND (reference sequence). The CDR3 covers 17 residues. The CDR3 DNA is TGTGCCAGTAGTATCCTGGGCGCAGGGGGCGGAAACTATGGCTACACCTTC. Its protein is CASSILGAGGGNYGYTF. The entire variable domain, with the rest obtained from reference TRBV19 and TRBJ1-2, is as follows: DGGITQSPKYLFRKEGQNVTLSCEQNLNHDAMYWYRQDPGQGLRLIYYSQIVNDFQKGDIAEGYSVSREKKESFPLTVTSAQKNPTAFYLCASSILGAGGGNYGYTFGSGTRLTVV.

V gene TRBV6-5 combines with J gene TRBJ1-6; no definite D call. The V gene lost 6 bases and the J gene lost 9 bases, with 18 bases spanning the gap. The CDR3 contains 15 residues. Germline V gives CDR1 MNHEY, CDR2 SVGAGI. This CDR3 is CASSGDPFGTSPLHF. The CDR3 DNA is TGTGCCAGCAGCGGAGATCCCTTTGGCACTTCACCCCTCCACTTT.

The chain couples TRBV7-2 to TRBJ2-5; 9 nucleotides agree with TRBD2. Germline V gives CDR1 SGHTA, CDR2 FQGNSA. The junction had 5 bases not matched to a gene; V was cut back by 1 base and J by 2 bases. The CDR3 loop spans 16 amino acids. The CDR3 DNA is TGTGCCAGCAGCTTAGGGGGCGGGGGGGGACAAGAGACCCAGTACTTC. Protein sequence: CASSLGGGGGQETQYF.

The V and J genes are TRBV2 and TRBJ2-7; TRBD1 matches at 8 bases. The germline CDR1 and CDR2 sequences are SNHLY and FYNNEI. The CDR3 is 14 residues long. The V gene end was trimmed by 2 bases and the J gene end by 9 bases; junction bases not matched to a gene: 9. The CDR3 protein is CASSEPGGHRWQYV. Here the CDR3 DNA reads TGTGCCAGCAGTGAACCAGGGGGCCACAGATGGCAGTACGTC.

The sample holds one count of this clone. The chain recombines TRBV2 with TRBJ1-1, with TRBD1 identical over 10 bases. J lost 10 bases, V lost 7 bases, and 15 bases had no gene match. Germline V gene sequence: CDR1 SNHLY, CDR2 FYNNEI. The CDR3 is 15 amino acids. CDR3 nucleotides: TGTGCCAGCACCAAATACGACAGGGGGCCCGCGGGAGCTTTCTTT. Protein: CASTKYDRGPAGAFF.

The gene calls are TRBV6-5 and TRBJ2-1; 10 positions match TRBD1. Losses at the gene ends were 7 bases for V and 4 bases for J; bases not matched to a gene: 7. This CDR3 region has 15 residues. Germline lookup yields CDR1 MNHEY and CDR2 SVGAGI. CDR3 in DNA: TGTGCCAGCACACCGGGACAGGGGAGATACAATGAGCAGTTCTTC. Residues: CASTPGQGRYNEQFF.

This clone has a single count. The chain is built from TRBV5-8 and TRBJ2-3; 8 bases align to TRBD1. There are 15 residues in the CDR3. Germline values: CDR1 SGHTS, CDR2 YDEGEE. Trimming cost V 4 bases and J 0 bases; bases outside gene matches: 4. Here the CDR3 reads CASSRTGTSTDTQYF. The CDR3 DNA is TGTGCCAGCAGCCGGACAGGGACCAGCACAGATACGCAGTATTTT.

The J gene is TRBJ2-1, the V gene TRBV6-2 or TRBV6-3; unclear D gene. The CDR3 runs to 11 residues. Between the trimmed V and J ends, which lost 2 bases and 10 bases, there was a span of 6 bases. Germline V gives CDR1 MNHEY, CDR2 SVGEGT. The DNA of the CDR3 is TGTGCCAGCAGTTACGTGCGGGAGCAGTTCTTC. It encodes CASSYVREQFF.

This chain uses TRBV27 with TRBJ2-7; 8 nucleotides agree with TRBD1. Germline lookup yields CDR1 MNHEY and CDR2 SMNVEV (reference sequence). This CDR3 spans 20 amino acids. J lost 3 bases, V lost 3 bases, and 22 bases had no gene match. CDR3 DNA sequence: TGTGCCAGCAGTTTCCCCGCCGGGCGCAGGGGGCCAAGCGAACACTACGAGCAGTACGTC. Protein: CASSFPAGRRGPSEHYEQYV.

The chain couples TRBV6-1 to TRBJ2-2; 9 positions agree with TRBD1. Germline-derived CDR1 and CDR2 are MNHNS and SASEGT. Trimming at V came to 3 bases and at J to 7 bases, leaving 6 bases not matched to a gene. This CDR3 contains 15 residues. The CDR3 DNA reads TGTGCCAGCAGTGACGACAGGGGGGTTGGCGGGGAGCTGTTTTTT. Translation gives CASSDDRGVGGELFF.

The J gene is TRBJ2-4, the V gene TRBV5-1; D is possibly TRBD1 (7 bases). V shed 1 base and J shed 5 bases, with 13 bases lying between them. CDR3 length: 15 residues. CDR1 and CDR2 (germline): SGHRS, YFSETQ. CDR3 amino acids: CASSLLGRGENIQYF. The CDR3 DNA is TGCGCCAGCAGCTTGCTGGGCAGGGGGGAAAACATTCAGTACTTC.

The J gene is TRBJ1-2, the V gene TRBV25-1; the match to TRBD1 covers 8 bases. J lost 4 bases, V lost 4 bases, and 8 bases had no gene match. CDR1 and CDR2 (germline): MGHDK, SYGVNS. There are 15 residues in the CDR3. The CDR3 DNA reads as TGTGCCAGCAGTGTGACAGGGGATTCGGTCTATGGCTACACCTTC. Its protein product is CASSVTGDSVYGYTF.

The chain recombines TRBV5-1 with TRBJ2-1, with D perhaps TRBD1 (6 bases). The V end was cut by 6 bases, the J end by 4 bases, with 11 bases between. This CDR3 comprises 13 residues. Germline CDR1 reads SGHRS; CDR2 reads YFSETQ. The CDR3 nucleotides read TGCGCCAGCACCTTCCAGGGGTACAATGAGCAGTTCTTC. Its translation is CASTFQGYNEQFF.

This clone was seen once. The chain uses TRBV19 and TRBJ2-1; 8 bases map to TRBD2. The junction had 19 bases not matched to a gene; V was cut back by 8 bases and J by 7 bases. CDR1 is LNHDA, CDR2 SQIVND, per germline (reference sequence). The CDR3 has 17 amino acids. CDR3 DNA: TGTGCCAGTCTACCGACCCCCGGGAGGGGCAAGATGAATGAGCAGTTCTTC. Its protein is CASLPTPGRGKMNEQFF.

V usage is TRBV18 and J usage is TRBJ2-2; TRBD1 might be the D (5 bases). The ends were cut back, 0 bases at V and 4 bases at J, with 12 bases in the middle. Germline V gives CDR1 KGHSH, CDR2 LQKENI. The CDR3 spans 16 residues. CDR3 loop: CASSPPQGDATGELFF. The CDR3 DNA reads TGTGCCAGCTCACCACCTCAGGGTGATGCCACCGGGGAGCTGTTTTTT.

This clone came up once. The chain combines TRBV3-1 (or the pseudogene TRBV3-2) with TRBJ2-2; D ambiguous. This CDR3 region has 14 residues. The germline V gene has CDR1 LGHDT and CDR2 YNNKEL (reference sequence). V was shortened by 0 bases and J by 6 bases, with 8 bases between the two germline ends. Written as DNA, the CDR3 is TGTGCCAGCAGCCAAGATACTGGAGCCGGGGAGCTGTTTTTT. Its protein is CASSQDTGAGELFF.

This sequence joins TRBV7-3 and TRBJ2-1; D might be TRBD2 (6 bases). V was cut by 6 bases and J by 7 bases, with 19 bases left in between. There are 15 residues in the CDR3. From germline, CDR1 is SGHTA and CDR2 FQGTGA. The CDR3 sequence: CASRGGGDLWNEQFF. The CDR3 DNA follows: TGTGCCAGCAGGGGCGGCGGGGACCTGTGGAATGAGCAGTTCTTC.

This clone appeared a few times. The chain joins TRBV6-6 to TRBJ1-1, with D possibly being TRBD1 (5 bases). The CDR3 contains 13 residues. Germline assignment: CDR1 MNHNY and CDR2 SVGAGI (reference sequence). V was trimmed by 7 bases and J by 1 base, leaving 10 bases between them. CDR3 sequence reads: CASTRTPNTEAFF. As DNA, the CDR3 is TGTGCCAGCACCCGGACACCGAACACTGAAGCTTTCTTT.

CDR3 in DNA: TGTGCCACCAAGGGGTACCAAGAGACCCAGTACTTC. Its protein product is CATKGYQETQYF. V and J are TRBV15 and TRBJ2-5, with D perhaps TRBD1 (5 bases). CDR1 LNHNV and CDR2 YYDKDF come from the germline V gene (reference sequence). There are 12 residues in the CDR3. V was cut by 7 bases and J by 0 bases, with 6 bases left in between. Full variable domain (rest looked up from reference TRBV15 and TRBJ2-5): DAMVIQNPRYQVTQFGKPVTLSCSQTLNHNVMYWYQQKSSQAPKLLFHYYDKDFNNEADTPDNFQSRRPNTSFCFLDIRSPGLGDTAMYLCATKGYQETQYFGPGTRLLVL.

The chain links TRBV9 to TRBJ2-1; D is ambiguous. Trimming stripped 3 bases from V and 4 bases from J, with 11 bases between. Germline V gene sequence: CDR1 SGDLS, CDR2 YYNGEE. CDR3 size: 14 residues. CDR3 protein: CASSAQTLYNEQFF. The CDR3 DNA is TGTGCCAGCAGCGCACAGACACTGTACAATGAGCAGTTCTTC.